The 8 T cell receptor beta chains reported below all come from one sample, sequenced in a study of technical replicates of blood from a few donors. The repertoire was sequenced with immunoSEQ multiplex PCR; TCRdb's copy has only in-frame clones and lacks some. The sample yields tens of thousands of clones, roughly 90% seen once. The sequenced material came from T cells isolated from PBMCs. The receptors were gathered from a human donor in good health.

The CDR3 region is CSVEGGQGTEAFF. The DNA for the CDR3 is TGCAGCGTTGAAGGGGGACAGGGGACTGAAGCTTTCTTT. The chain employs TRBV29-1 and TRBJ1-1, with 10 nucleotides matching TRBD1. CDR3 length: 13 amino acids. V shed 1 base and J 5 bases; nucleotides not matched to a gene: 1. The germline gives CDR1 SQVTM, CDR2 ANQGSEA.

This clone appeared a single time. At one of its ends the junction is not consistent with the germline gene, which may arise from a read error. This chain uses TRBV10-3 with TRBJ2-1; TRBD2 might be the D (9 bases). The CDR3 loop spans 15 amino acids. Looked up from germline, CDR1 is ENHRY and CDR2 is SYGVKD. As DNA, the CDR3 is TGTGCCATCAGGCCGGACAGGGCCCTACTAGCGGGTTGCATCTTC. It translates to CAIRPDRALLAGCIF.

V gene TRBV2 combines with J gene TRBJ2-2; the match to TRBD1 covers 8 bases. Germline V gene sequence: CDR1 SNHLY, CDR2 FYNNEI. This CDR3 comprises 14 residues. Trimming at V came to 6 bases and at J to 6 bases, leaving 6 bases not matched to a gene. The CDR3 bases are TGTGCCAGCAGAGGACAGGGAAAGGCCGGGGAGCTGTTTTTT. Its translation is CASRGQGKAGELFF.

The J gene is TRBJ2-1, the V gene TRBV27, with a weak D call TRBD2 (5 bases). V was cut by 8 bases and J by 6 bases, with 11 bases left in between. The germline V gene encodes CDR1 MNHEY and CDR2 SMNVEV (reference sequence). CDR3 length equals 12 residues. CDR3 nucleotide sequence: TGTGCCAGCGGCGAGGGTGTCAATGAGCAGTTCTTC. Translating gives CASGEGVNEQFF.

For the CDR3, the DNA is TGTGCCAGCAGCGTTTCGAGACAGGAAACTAATGAAAAACTGTTTTTT. This codes for CASSVSRQETNEKLFF. The rearrangement uses TRBV2 and TRBJ1-4; tentative D call: TRBD1 (6 bases). The germline V gene has CDR1 SNHLY and CDR2 FYNNEI. The CDR3 totals 16 residues. V lost 6 bases and J 1 base, leaving 15 bases between the germline ends. The full variable domain, completed using reference TRBV2 and TRBJ1-4, is EPEVTQTPSHQVTQMGQEVILRCVPISNHLYFYWYRQILGQKVEFLVSFYNNEISEKSEIFDDQFSVERPDGSNFTLKIRSTKLEDSAMYFCASSVSRQETNEKLFFGSGTQLSVL.

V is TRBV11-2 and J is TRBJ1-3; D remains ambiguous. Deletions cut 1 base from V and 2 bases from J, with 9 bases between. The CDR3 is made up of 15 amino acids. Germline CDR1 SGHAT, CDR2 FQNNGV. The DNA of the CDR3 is TGTGCCAGCAGCTTAGTTGCGAGTCCTGGAAACACCATATATTTT. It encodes CASSLVASPGNTIYF. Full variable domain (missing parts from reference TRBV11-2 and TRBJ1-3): EAGVAQSPRYKIIEKRQSVAFWCNPISGHATLYWYQQILGQGPKLLIQFQNNGVVDDSQLPKDRFSAERLKGVDSTLKIQPAKLEDSAVYLCASSLVASPGNTIYFGEGSWLTVV.

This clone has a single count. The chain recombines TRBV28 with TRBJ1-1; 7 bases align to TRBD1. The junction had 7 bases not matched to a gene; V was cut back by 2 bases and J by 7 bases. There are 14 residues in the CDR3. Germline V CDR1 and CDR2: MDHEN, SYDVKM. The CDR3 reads CASSLRGQGGEAFF. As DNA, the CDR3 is TGTGCCAGCAGTTTACGGGGGCAGGGGGGTGAAGCTTTCTTT.

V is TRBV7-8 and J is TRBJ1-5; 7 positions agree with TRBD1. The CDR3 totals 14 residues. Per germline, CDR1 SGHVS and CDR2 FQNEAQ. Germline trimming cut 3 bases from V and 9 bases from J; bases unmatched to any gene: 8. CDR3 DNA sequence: TGTGCCAGCAGCTTTAGTACAGGGGAGGCGCCCCAGCATTTT. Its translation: CASSFSTGEAPQHF.